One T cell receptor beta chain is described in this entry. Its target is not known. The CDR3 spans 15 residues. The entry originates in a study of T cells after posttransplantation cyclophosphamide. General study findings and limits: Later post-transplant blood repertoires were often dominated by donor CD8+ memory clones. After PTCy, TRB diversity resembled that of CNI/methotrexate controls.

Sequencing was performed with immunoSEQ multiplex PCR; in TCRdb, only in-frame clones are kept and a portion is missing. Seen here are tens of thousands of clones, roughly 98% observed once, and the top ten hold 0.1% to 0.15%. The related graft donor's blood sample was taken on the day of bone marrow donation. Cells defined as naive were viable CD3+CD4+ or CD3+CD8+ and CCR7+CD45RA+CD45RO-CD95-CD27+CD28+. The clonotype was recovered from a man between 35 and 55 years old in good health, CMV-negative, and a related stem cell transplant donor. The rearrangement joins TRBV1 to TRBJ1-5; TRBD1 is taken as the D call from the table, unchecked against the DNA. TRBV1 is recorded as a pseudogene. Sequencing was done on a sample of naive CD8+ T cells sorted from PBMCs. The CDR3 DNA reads TGCACCAGCAGAAAATGGGACAGCGGCAATCAGCCCCAGCATTTT. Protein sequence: CTSRKWDSGNQPQHF.